These 8 T cell receptor beta chains came from one sample sequenced in a study of T cells in Graves' hyperthyroidism and ophthalmopathy. The TCR beta CDR3 regions underwent amplification using RNA transcripts as the source. Initially, a first-round RT-PCR of the TCR CDR3 employed the HTBI primer set. TCRdb analysed the multiplex PCR reads with MiXCR anew, one entry per CDR3 protein. The profile shows about 840,000 distinct CDR3 sequences, 35% to 45% of them singletons. The sample was blood. These receptors were collected from a man younger than 35 with Graves' hyperthyroidism.

The rearrangement links TRBV12-3 or TRBV12-4 to TRBJ1-2; 12 bases are a match to TRBD1. CDR3 length: 15 residues. The V segment lost 5 bases and the J segment 7 bases; nucleotides outside the gene matches: 8. The CDR3 coding sequence is TGTGCCAGCAGTCCCGGGGACAGGGGGCTAATTGGCTACACCTTC. Protein sequence: CASSPGDRGLIGYTF.

The table lists this clonotype with a few counts. This chain links TRBV9 with TRBJ2-2; D is unresolved. Trimming stripped 4 bases from V and 5 bases from J, with 12 bases between. The CDR3 totals 14 residues. Germline V gene lookup returns CDR1 SGDLS and CDR2 YYNGEE. DNA of the CDR3: TGTGCCAGCAGCCCACCGGTAGAGACCGGGGAGCTGTTTTTT. Its protein product is CASSPPVETGELFF. Full variable domain (rest looked up from reference TRBV9 and TRBJ2-2): DSGVTQTPKHLITATGQRVTLRCSPRSGDLSVYWYQQSLDQGLQFLIQYYNGEERAKGNILERFSAQQFPDLHSELNLSSLELGDSALYFCASSPPVETGELFFGEGSRLTVL.

V is TRBV19 and J is TRBJ1-5, with 7 bases aligning to TRBD1. V shed 7 bases and J 7 bases; nucleotides not matched to a gene: 19. CDR1 LNHDA and CDR2 SQIVND come from the germline V gene (reference sequence). This CDR3 is built from 17 residues. The CDR3 sequence: CASMDRPTAYGPQPQHF. CDR3 nucleotides: TGTGCCAGTATGGACAGGCCGACCGCGTATGGTCCCCAGCCCCAGCATTTT.

This clonotype has more than one count but fewer than ten. The gene calls are TRBV24-1 and TRBJ2-5, with TRBD1 identical over 9 bases. The CDR3 has 20 amino acids. V lost 0 bases and J lost 2; bases outside the gene matches: 15. Germline V gene lookup returns CDR1 KGHDR and CDR2 SFDVKD. CDR3 sequence reads: CATSDLIYAVNRGRQETQYF. In DNA, the CDR3 is TGTGCCACCAGTGATTTGATTTACGCGGTAAACAGGGGGCGGCAAGAGACCCAGTACTTC.

This clonotype was detected ten times or more. The chain links TRBV15 to TRBJ1-1, with D unclear. The CDR3 is 13 amino acids. CDR1 is LNHNV and CDR2 is YYDKDF in the germline V gene (reference sequence). The V end lost 8 bases, the J end lost 3 bases, and 13 bases lay between the germline ends. The CDR3 nucleotides read TGTGCCACCGGCTACAAGACGGACACTGAAGCTTTCTTT. It translates to CATGYKTDTEAFF.

The rearrangement uses TRBV6-2 or TRBV6-3 and TRBJ1-3; D gene unclear. CDR1 is MNHEY, CDR2 SVGEGT, per germline. Trimming shortened V by 0 bases and J by 1 base, and 10 bases separated the two germline ends. This CDR3 is 16 amino acids long. The CDR3 nucleotides are TGTGCCAGCAGTTACTCGTCAGGAGAGTCTGGAAACACCATATATTTT. As protein: CASSYSSGESGNTIYF.

This sequence joins TRBV5-4 and TRBJ1-5; 7 bases agree with TRBD1. Germline CDR1 and CDR2: SGHNT and YYREEE (reference sequence). Trimming removed 1 base from V and 3 bases from J; junction bases left unmatched: 7. CDR3 size: 16 residues. The CDR3 sequence is CASSLQGQGDNQPQHF. The CDR3 region has the DNA TGTGCCAGCAGCTTGCAAGGCCAGGGGGACAATCAGCCCCAGCATTTT.

This sequence joins TRBV6-1 and TRBJ2-6; no firm D call. The CDR3 has 16 amino acids. The germline gives CDR1 MNHNS, CDR2 SASEGT. Trimming took off 6 bases at V and 0 bases at J, with 12 bases between the two ends. The CDR3 DNA follows: TGTGCCAGCAGCGGCAGTCCAGGCTCTGGGGCCAACGTCCTGACTTTC. Residues: CASSGSPGSGANVLTF.